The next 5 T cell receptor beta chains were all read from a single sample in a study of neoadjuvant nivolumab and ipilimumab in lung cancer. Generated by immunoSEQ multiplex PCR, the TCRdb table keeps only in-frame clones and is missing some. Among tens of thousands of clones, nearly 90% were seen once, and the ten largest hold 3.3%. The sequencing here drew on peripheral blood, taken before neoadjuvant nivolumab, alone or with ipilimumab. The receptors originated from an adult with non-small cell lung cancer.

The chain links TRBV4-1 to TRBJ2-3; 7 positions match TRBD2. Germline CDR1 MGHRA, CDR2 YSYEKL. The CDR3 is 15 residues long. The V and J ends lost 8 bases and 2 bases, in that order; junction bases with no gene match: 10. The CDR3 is CASAQGAGPTDTQYF. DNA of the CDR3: TGCGCCAGCGCCCAGGGAGCGGGGCCCACAGATACGCAGTATTTT.

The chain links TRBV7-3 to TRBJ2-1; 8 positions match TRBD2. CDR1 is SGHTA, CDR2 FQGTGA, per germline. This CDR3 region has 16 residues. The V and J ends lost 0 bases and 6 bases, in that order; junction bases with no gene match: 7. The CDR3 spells CASSLTPAGAINEQFF. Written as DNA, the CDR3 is TGTGCCAGCAGCTTAACACCAGCGGGAGCCATCAATGAGCAGTTCTTC.

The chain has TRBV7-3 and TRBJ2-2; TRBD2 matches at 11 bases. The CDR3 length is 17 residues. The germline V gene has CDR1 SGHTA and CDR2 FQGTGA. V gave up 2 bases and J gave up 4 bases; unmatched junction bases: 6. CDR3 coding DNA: TGTGCCAGCAGCTTAGTTAGCGGGAGGGCCGGCACCGGGGAGCTGTTTTTT. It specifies CASSLVSGRAGTGELFF.

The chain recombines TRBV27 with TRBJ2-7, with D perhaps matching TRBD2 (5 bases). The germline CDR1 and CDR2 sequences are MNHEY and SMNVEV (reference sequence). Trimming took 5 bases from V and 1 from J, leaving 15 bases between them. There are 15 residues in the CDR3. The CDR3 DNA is TGTGCCAGCAGTCCTTCTAGCTTTGGGTCCTACGAGCAGTACTTC. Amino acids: CASSPSSFGSYEQYF.

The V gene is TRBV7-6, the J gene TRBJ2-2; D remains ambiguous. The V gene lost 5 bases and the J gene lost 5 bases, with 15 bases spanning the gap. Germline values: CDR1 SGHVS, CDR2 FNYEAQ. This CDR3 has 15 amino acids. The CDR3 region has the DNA TGTGCCAGCAGCCCAACATCTAGTATGACCGGGGAGCTGTTTTTT. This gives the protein CASSPTSSMTGELFF.